The clone carrying this T cell receptor beta chain came up once. This record belongs to a study of cytomegalovirus exposure and HLA in healthy donors. Method: immunoSEQ multiplex PCR; TCRdb's copy keeps in-frame clones and lacks some. Of about 160,000 clones in the sample, 85% to 90% are singletons; the top ten hold roughly 5.8%. V lost 4 bases, J lost 6 bases, and 20 bases lay in between. The CDR3 spans 15 residues. The germline V gene encodes CDR1 SGHRS and CDR2 YFSETQ. The TCR sequence derives from a woman in her 30s in good health and CMV-seronegative. The gene calls are TRBV5-1 and TRBJ2-7; the D gene could be TRBD1 or TRBD2 (5 bases each). Sequenced sample: PBMCs. The CDR3 is CASSGTGTEVGEQYF. The CDR3 DNA reads as TGCGCCAGCAGCGGGACCGGGACGGAGGTCGGCGAGCAGTACTTC.